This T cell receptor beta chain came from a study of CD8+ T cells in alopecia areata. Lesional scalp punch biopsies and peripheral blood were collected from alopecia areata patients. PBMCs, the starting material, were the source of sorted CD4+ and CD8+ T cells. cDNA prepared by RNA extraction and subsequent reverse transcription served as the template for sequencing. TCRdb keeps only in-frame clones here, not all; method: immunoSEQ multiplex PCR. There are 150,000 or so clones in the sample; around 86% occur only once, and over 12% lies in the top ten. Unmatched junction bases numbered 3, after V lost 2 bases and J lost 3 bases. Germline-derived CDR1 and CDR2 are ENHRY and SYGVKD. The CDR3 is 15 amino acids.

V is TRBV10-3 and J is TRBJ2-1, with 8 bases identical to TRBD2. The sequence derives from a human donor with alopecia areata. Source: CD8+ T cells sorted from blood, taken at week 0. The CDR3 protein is CAISETSGVYNEQFF. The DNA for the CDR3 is TGTGCCATCAGTGAGACTAGCGGAGTCTACAATGAGCAGTTCTTC.